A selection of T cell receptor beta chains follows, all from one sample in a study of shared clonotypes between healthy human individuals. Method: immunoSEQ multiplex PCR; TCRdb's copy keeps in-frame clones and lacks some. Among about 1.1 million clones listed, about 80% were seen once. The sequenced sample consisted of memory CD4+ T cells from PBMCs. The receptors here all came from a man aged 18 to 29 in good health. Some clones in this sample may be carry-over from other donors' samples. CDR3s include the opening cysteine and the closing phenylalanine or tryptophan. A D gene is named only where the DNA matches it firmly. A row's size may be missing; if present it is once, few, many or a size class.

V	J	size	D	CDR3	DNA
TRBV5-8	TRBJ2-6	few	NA	CASSPDKKGVSGANVLTF	TGTGCCAGCAGCCCCGACAAAAAGGGTGTCTCTGGGGCCAACGTCCTGACTTTC
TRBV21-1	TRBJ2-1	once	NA	CASSKGLGTSGREEINEQFF	TGTGCCAGCAGCAAAGGGTTGGGGACTAGCGGGAGAGAAGAAATCAATGAGCAGTTCTTC
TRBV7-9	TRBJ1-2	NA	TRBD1	CASSPSPGTGTLAYGYTF	TGTGCCAGCAGCCCGAGTCCCGGGACAGGAACTCTGGCCTATGGCTACACCTTC
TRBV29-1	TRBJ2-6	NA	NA	CSVRSQGRTGANVLTF	TGCAGCGTCCGATCTCAGGGTCGAACTGGGGCCAACGTCCTGACTTTC
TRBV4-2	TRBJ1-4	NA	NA	CASSQDSPGTTNEKLFF	TGTGCCAGCAGCCAAGATTCCCCAGGGACAACTAATGAAAAACTGTTTTTT
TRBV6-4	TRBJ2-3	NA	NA	CASSEFGAVRPQYF	TGTGCCAGCAGTGAATTTGGGGCAGTCAGGCCGCAGTATTTT
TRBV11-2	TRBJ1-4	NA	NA	CASSLIGAALDEKLFF	TGTGCCAGCAGCTTAATTGGGGCAGCGTTGGATGAAAAACTGTTTTTT
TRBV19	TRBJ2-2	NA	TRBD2	CASSILLAGKVELFF	TGTGCCAGTAGTATACTCCTAGCGGGAAAGGTGGAGCTGTTTTTT
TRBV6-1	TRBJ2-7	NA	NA	CASARARIHEQYF	TGTGCCAGCGCCCGGGCTAGAATCCACGAGCAGTACTTC
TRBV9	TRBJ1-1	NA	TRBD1	CASSVEGTAYTEAFF	TGTGCCAGCAGCGTAGAGGGGACAGCCTATACTGAAGCTTTCTTT
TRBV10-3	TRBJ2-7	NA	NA	CAISERVRGEQYF	TGTGCCATCAGTGAACGGGTACGGGGTGAGCAGTACTTC
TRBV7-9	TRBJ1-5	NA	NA	CASSQAGGRGQPQHF	TGTGCCAGCAGCCAGGCCGGGGGAAGGGGCCAGCCCCAGCATTTT
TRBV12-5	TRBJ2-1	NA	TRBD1	CASGLVLGRGSHEQFF	TGTGCTAGTGGTTTGGTATTAGGCAGGGGGAGCCATGAGCAGTTCTTC
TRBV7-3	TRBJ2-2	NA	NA	CASSQWPTANTGELFF	TGTGCCAGCAGCCAGTGGCCCACCGCGAACACCGGGGAGCTGTTTTTT